This is a list of T cell receptor beta chains from one sample in a study of blood T cell repertoires in COVID-19. Produced via immunoSEQ multiplex PCR; TCRdb's table is partial and in-frame only. The sample has roughly 250,000 clones, approximately 91% seen once; the top ten hold 2% to 2.5%. The specimen sequenced was peripheral blood. These TCRs come from a woman aged 40 to 50 who had recovered from COVID-19. Each CDR3 is given with its conserved first and last residue. D genes are given only for firm matches. For some rows the clone size is stated as once, few or many, or as a class when expanded; others skip it.

NA NA TRBV7-9 CASSSDGESTVRNQPQHF
NA NA TRBV11-2 CASSLDGTGLKGDGYTF
TRBD1 NA TRBV7-2 CASSLEGQGGGYTF
NA NA TRBV28 CASMGDRRQPQHF
NA NA TRBV5-1 CASSLGVGAGPNEKLFF
NA NA TRBV11-2 CASTDLGGAADTQYF
TRBD2 NA TRBV7-7 CASSTTGGTYNEQFF
NA NA TRBV5-1 CASSLSGKGGSYEQYF
TRBD2 NA TRBV19 CASSRLASPHEQYF
NA NA TRBV7-2 CASSLVSSGNTIYF
NA NA TRBV7-9 CASSLYWPLTADITDTQYF
TRBD1 few TRBV7-9 CASSPGTGALMGNSPLHF
NA few TRBV24-1 CATSTGTYYTDTQYF
NA few TRBV11-3 CARRTPGTKPMNTEAFF
TRBD2 NA TRBV30 CAWSTRTSGRFKTQYF
NA once TRBV6-4 CASSDPGQLSFTDTQYF
NA NA TRBV11-3 CASSLSQSSGNTIYF
NA NA TRBV5-1 CASSPVGGISGNTIYF
TRBD2 NA TRBV11-2 CASSSWGGETQYF
TRBD2 NA TRBV6-2/TRBV6-3 CASSPGLANTGELFF
TRBD1 NA TRBV7-6 CASSGGGQGDSPLHF
TRBD1 NA TRBV6-5 CASSYEGAGANVLTF
NA NA TRBV6-6 CASIDAGQRINQPQHF
NA NA TRBV5-1 CASSLEPGQGLNEKLFF
NA NA TRBV11-2 CASSLGQGLSYEQYF
TRBD2 NA TRBV7-8 CASSLRLAGTYEQYF
NA NA TRBV4-3 CASSQERATQGNALEKLFF
TRBD1 NA TRBV16 CASSQWTGRTEAFF
TRBD1 NA TRBV5-4 CASSLQGGTEAFF
TRBD2 NA TRBV9 CASSVGSGGPSLETQYF
TRBD2 NA TRBV30 CAWSRDYQRNNEQFF
NA NA TRBV29-1 CSVFTGELFF
TRBD2 NA TRBV3-1/TRBV3-2 CASSRLAGAPGTQYF
NA once TRBV3-1/TRBV3-2 CASSPRRPVETQYF
TRBD2 NA TRBV7-9 CASSPGLAGEGQETQYF
NA few TRBV7-9 CASSLAGATNEKLFF
TRBD1 NA TRBV28 CASSIGTGGTDTQYF
TRBD1 NA TRBV28 CASSSRRGLQPQHF
NA NA TRBV12-3/TRBV12-4 CASSGGTVQYF
TRBD2 once TRBV9 CASSARLAGGPDTQYF
NA NA TRBV19 CASSASTGGEGYTF
TRBD2 NA TRBV6-2/TRBV6-3 CASSPSGSGTGELFF
NA few TRBV11-2 CASSLPGNRKTQYF
TRBD2 NA TRBV6-6 CASSLAGGGDEQYF
NA NA TRBV6-6 CASTSYGTGEAFF
TRBD2 NA TRBV7-9 CASSLVGRAANEQFF
NA NA TRBV27 CASRATDRNEKLFF
NA NA TRBV30 CAWSLNRRLNNEQFF